The 22 T cell receptor beta chains presented below share a single source sample, sequenced in a study of blood T cells in healthy people across ages. With a J-beta primer mix and a sample-barcoded 5' primer, a second PCR ran about 7 to 12 cycles. TCRdb re-analysed the 5' RACE reads in MiXCR, keeping a single row per CDR3 protein. The sample shows about 580,000 distinct CDR3 sequences, 40% to 55% of them seen only once. The specimen was blood. Source of these receptors: a man older than 75 in good health.

The chain recombines TRBV7-9 with TRBJ2-3, with 7 bases matching TRBD1. The trim removed 4 bases at V and 2 bases at J, leaving 6 bases unmatched. In germline, CDR1 is SEHNR, CDR2 FQNEAQ (reference sequence). The CDR3 spans 15 residues. This CDR3 is CASSSYGTATDTQYF. The CDR3 DNA reads as TGTGCCAGCAGCTCTTATGGGACAGCCACAGATACGCAGTATTTT.

This chain joins TRBV5-1 and TRBJ2-6, with TRBD2 matching 9 bases. The CDR3 is 17 amino acids. Germline CDR1 is SGHRS and CDR2 is YFSETQ. Trimming at V came to 2 bases and at J to 0 bases, leaving 3 bases not matched to a gene. CDR3 protein: CASSFSGGASGANVLTF. DNA of the CDR3: TGCGCCAGCAGCTTTAGCGGGGGCGCCTCTGGGGCCAACGTCCTGACTTTC.

This clonotype occurred many times. This chain uses TRBV29-1 with TRBJ2-5; D unclear. Trimming shortened V by 3 bases and J by 0 bases, and 8 bases separated the two germline ends. CDR1 and CDR2 (germline): SQVTM, ANQGSEA. The CDR3 extends over 13 amino acids. The CDR3 nucleotides read TGCAGCGTTGATCAGGCGAACCAAGAGACCCAGTACTTC. Translation gives CSVDQANQETQYF.

This clonotype came up a few times. V is TRBV3-1 and J is TRBJ2-5; 10 bases are a match to TRBD2. In germline, CDR1 is LGHDT, CDR2 YNNKEL (reference sequence). The CDR3 is made up of 18 amino acids. V gave up 4 bases and J gave up 4 bases; unmatched junction bases: 15. The CDR3 region is CASSRNPSLAGSPETQYF. CDR3 DNA sequence: TGTGCCAGCAGCCGCAACCCCTCACTAGCGGGGAGTCCAGAGACCCAGTACTTC.

This clonotype was picked up many times. The V gene is TRBV7-9, the J gene TRBJ2-7; D not certain. In germline, CDR1 is SEHNR, CDR2 FQNEAQ (reference sequence). This CDR3 spans 13 amino acids. The V end was cut by 5 bases, the J end by 2 bases, with 10 bases between. This chain's CDR3 is CASSHRGTYEQYF. The CDR3 region has the DNA TGTGCCAGCAGCCACAGAGGTACCTACGAGCAGTACTTC.

The gene calls are TRBV18 and TRBJ2-7; TRBD1 is a possible D gene (5 bases). From germline, CDR1 is KGHSH and CDR2 LQKENI. The CDR3 is 14 residues long. Trimming took off 0 bases at V and 2 bases at J, with 8 bases between the two ends. The CDR3 sequence: CASSPPNRTYEQYF. The CDR3 region has the DNA TGTGCCAGCTCACCACCTAACAGGACCTACGAGCAGTACTTC.

This chain joins TRBV20-1 and TRBJ2-5; no clear D gene. With the DNA end fitting TRBJ2-7 better, the J assignment may be wrong. CDR1 and CDR2 (germline): DFQATT, SNEGSKA (reference sequence). The CDR3 has 14 residues. The CDR3 reads CSASPTVKTYEQYF. For the CDR3, the DNA is TGCAGTGCTAGTCCCACAGTGAAAACCTACGAGCAGTACTTC.

This clonotype appeared a few times. This chain joins TRBV7-2 and TRBJ2-1, with D perhaps given as TRBD1 or TRBD2 (5 bases each). V lost 5 bases and J lost 7, with 12 bases in between. Germline assignment: CDR1 SGHTA and CDR2 FQGNSA. This CDR3 comprises 13 residues. CDR3 loop: CASSVTGQNEQFF. The CDR3 DNA reads as TGTGCCAGCAGCGTAACGGGGCAAAATGAGCAGTTCTTC. Combining the CDR3 with reference TRBV7-2 and TRBJ2-1 gives the whole variable domain GAGVSQSPSNKVTEKGKDVELRCDPISGHTALYWYRQSLGQGLEFLIYFQGNSAPDKSGLPSDRFSAERTGGSVSTLTIQRTQQEDSAVYLCASSVTGQNEQFFGPGTRLTVL.

This clonotype was found a few times. The chain couples TRBV13 to TRBJ1-1; D is possibly TRBD1 (6 bases). Germline V CDR1 and CDR2: PRHDT, FYEKMQ (reference sequence). CDR3 length: 15 amino acids. The V end lost 6 bases, the J end lost 0 bases, and 14 bases lay between the germline ends. The CDR3 is CASSHEGGMNTEAFF. The CDR3 bases are TGTGCCAGCAGTCATGAGGGGGGGATGAACACTGAAGCTTTCTTT.

The chain has TRBV28 and TRBJ2-1; 14 nucleotides align to TRBD2. V shed 6 bases, J shed 0 bases, and the junction held 4 bases outside the gene matches. This CDR3 is 17 amino acids long. The germline CDR1 and CDR2 sequences are MDHEN and SYDVKM. The CDR3 loop is CASRGLAGANSYNEQFF. The CDR3 bases are TGTGCCAGCAGGGGACTAGCGGGGGCCAACTCCTACAATGAGCAGTTCTTC.

The rearrangement links TRBV7-2 to TRBJ2-7; TRBD1 aligns across 9 bases. Trimming took 5 bases from V and 6 from J; bases not matched to a gene: 8. CDR3 length equals 14 residues. CDR1 and CDR2 from the germline V gene are SGHTA and FQGNSA. CDR3 sequence (DNA): TGTGCCAGCAGCGTCTCACAGGGGGCTATCGAGCAGTACTTC. Translation gives CASSVSQGAIEQYF. Full variable domain (outside the CDR3, taken from reference TRBV7-2 and TRBJ2-7): GAGVSQSPSNKVTEKGKDVELRCDPISGHTALYWYRQSLGQGLEFLIYFQGNSAPDKSGLPSDRFSAERTGGSVSTLTIQRTQQEDSAVYLCASSVSQGAIEQYFGPGTRLTVT.

This clonotype appeared once. This chain links TRBV5-1 with TRBJ1-6; D is ambiguous. This CDR3 is built from 15 residues. V lost 0 bases and J 9 bases, leaving 13 bases between the germline ends. The germline CDR1 and CDR2 sequences are SGHRS and YFSETQ. DNA for the CDR3: TGCGCCAGCAGCTTGGCCCCGGAAGTCGGTTCACCCCTCCACTTT. Amino acids: CASSLAPEVGSPLHF.

This sequence joins TRBV7-2 and TRBJ1-1; no clear D. Trimming removed 4 bases from V and 3 bases from J, with 12 bases in between. Germline assignment: CDR1 SGHTA and CDR2 FQGNSA. There are 14 residues in the CDR3. Here the CDR3 DNA reads TGTGCCAGCAGCTACGGCGCCATTGACACTGAAGCTTTCTTT. This translates into CASSYGAIDTEAFF.

V gene TRBV7-9 combines with J gene TRBJ1-2; D is undetermined. V was cut by 5 bases and J by 0 bases, with 10 bases left in between. Germline assignment: CDR1 SEHNR and CDR2 FQNEAQ (reference sequence). The CDR3 runs to 14 residues. The CDR3 DNA reads TGTGCCAGCAGCCCCCGCAATGCTAACTATGGCTACACCTTC. Its translation: CASSPRNANYGYTF.

This clonotype was detected a few times. The V and J genes are TRBV20-1 and TRBJ1-2; 8 bases align to TRBD1. The V and J ends lost 6 bases and 2 bases, in that order; junction bases with no gene match: 2. CDR3 size: 12 residues. Germline assignment: CDR1 DFQATT and CDR2 SNEGSKA (reference sequence). The CDR3 sequence: CSARTGNYGYTF. Written as DNA, the CDR3 is TGCAGTGCAAGGACAGGGAACTATGGCTACACCTTC.

V gene TRBV10-3 combines with J gene TRBJ2-5; D is uncertain. The CDR3 length is 13 residues. Trimming cost V 3 bases and J 5 bases, with 10 bases left between them. Germline loops: CDR1 ENHRY, CDR2 SYGVKD. CDR3 DNA: TGTGCCATCAGTGATAGTACAACGGAGACCCAGTACTTC. Translation: CAISDSTTETQYF.

There are many counts of this clonotype. This chain connects TRBV6-5 to TRBJ2-7; 10 bases map to TRBD1. This CDR3 is built from 17 residues. J gave up 0 bases and V 1 base, and 6 bases lay outside the gene matches. CDR1 and CDR2 (germline): MNHEY, SVGAGI. Written as DNA, the CDR3 is TGTGCCAGCAGTTACTGGGGACAGGGGAGCAGCTCCTACGAGCAGTACTTC. Amino acid sequence: CASSYWGQGSSSYEQYF.

This clonotype came up many times. The chain combines TRBV13 with TRBJ2-4, with 8 nucleotides matching TRBD2. Trimming removed 5 bases from V and 11 bases from J; junction bases left unmatched: 11. The germline V gene encodes CDR1 PRHDT and CDR2 FYEKMQ (reference sequence). This CDR3 comprises 14 residues. The CDR3 coding sequence is TGTGCCAGCAGCGCCCCCGGGAGGGGGTGCGTTCAGTACTTC. Its translation is CASSAPGRGCVQYF.

Many counts were recorded for this clonotype. This sequence joins TRBV6-5 and TRBJ2-7; weak D call: TRBD1 (5 bases). V lost 8 bases and J lost 2, with 13 bases in between. The length of the CDR3 is 13 residues. The germline CDR1 and CDR2 sequences are MNHEY and SVGAGI. The CDR3 DNA reads TGTGCCAGCCGTAGGGGCGGACCCTACGAGCAGTACTTC. Translation gives CASRRGGPYEQYF.

V is TRBV3-1 and J is TRBJ2-1, with TRBD1 matching 8 bases. The V gene's germline CDR1 is LGHDT and CDR2 YNNKEL (reference sequence). The J segment lost 6 bases and the V segment lost 9 bases, leaving 10 bases of the junction unmatched. The CDR3 extends over 14 amino acids. CDR3 sequence: CASETGGGPNEQFF. CDR3 sequence (DNA): TGTGCCAGTGAAACAGGGGGTGGACCCAATGAGCAGTTCTTC.

This clonotype was seen a single time. The chain couples TRBV20-1 to TRBJ2-3; 7 nucleotides match TRBD1. Germline CDR1 and CDR2: DFQATT and SNEGSKA (reference sequence). V gave up 1 base and J gave up 0 bases; unmatched junction bases: 7. This CDR3 is 16 amino acids long. The CDR3 protein is CSARAPSRGSTDTQYF. The CDR3 coding sequence is TGCAGTGCTAGAGCCCCCTCCAGGGGGAGCACAGATACGCAGTATTTT.

V and J are TRBV6-6 and TRBJ2-7; no reliable D call. The CDR3 has 11 amino acids. Germline loops: CDR1 MNHNY, CDR2 SVGAGI (reference sequence). Trimming removed 7 bases at V and 0 bases at J, with 4 bases between. CDR3 nucleotide sequence: TGTGCCAGCAAGAACTCCTACGAGCAGTACTTC. It translates to CASKNSYEQYF.